The next 14 T cell receptor beta chains were all read from a single sample in a study of blood T cell repertoires in COVID-19. Only in-frame clones appear in the TCRdb table, and some are missing; sequencing was by immunoSEQ multiplex PCR. The table lists around 300,000 clones, roughly 90% of them singletons. The material sequenced was PBMCs or T cells enriched from blood (not recorded which). The source is a woman aged 45-65 years who had recovered from COVID-19.

This chain uses TRBV6-5 with TRBJ1-5; unclear D gene. V was clipped by 6 bases and J by 1 base, with 4 bases between them. Germline assignment: CDR1 MNHEY and CDR2 SVGAGI. The CDR3 is 12 amino acids. The CDR3 DNA reads as TGTGCCAGCAGCCCGAGCAATCAGCCCCAGCATTTT. It codes for CASSPSNQPQHF.

V is TRBV7-9 and J is TRBJ2-1; 13 bases map to TRBD2. Unmatched junction bases numbered 4, after V lost 5 bases and J lost 9 bases. The CDR3 is 14 residues long. CDR1 SEHNR and CDR2 FQNEAQ come from the germline V gene (reference sequence). CDR3 loop: CASSPGTSGIEQFF. Here the CDR3 DNA reads TGTGCCAGCAGCCCTGGGACTAGCGGGATTGAGCAGTTCTTC.

V usage is TRBV11-2 and J usage is TRBJ2-7; TRBD2 aligns across 7 bases. Germline loops: CDR1 SGHAT, CDR2 FQNNGV. V dropped 4 bases and J dropped 3; count of bases not matched to a gene: 12. This CDR3 contains 16 residues. The CDR3 sequence: CASSYSQRGKYYEQYF. In DNA form, the CDR3 reads TGTGCCAGCAGCTATTCACAGCGGGGCAAATACTACGAGCAGTACTTC.

The chain combines TRBV18 with TRBJ1-4; D might be TRBD1 (6 bases). CDR1 KGHSH and CDR2 LQKENI come from the germline V gene. This CDR3 is 17 amino acids long. The V end lost 2 bases, the J end lost 0 bases, and 13 bases lay between the germline ends. In nucleotides, the CDR3 is TGTGCCAGCTCACCAGAGGACAGAATCTCAACTAATGAAAAACTGTTTTTT. It translates to CASSPEDRISTNEKLFF.

The CDR3 sequence: CASSQPGQGYYEQYF. Written as DNA, the CDR3 is TGTGCCAGCTCACAACCGGGACAGGGATACTACGAGCAGTACTTC. The V and J genes are TRBV18 and TRBJ2-7; 9 nucleotides match TRBD1. This CDR3 is built from 15 residues. CDR1 is KGHSH, CDR2 LQKENI, per germline. Germline trimming cut 4 bases from V and 3 bases from J; bases unmatched to any gene: 7.

V and J are TRBV28 and TRBJ1-1; the D is unclear. The CDR3 is 13 residues long. Germline V lookup: CDR1 MDHEN, CDR2 SYDVKM. Trimming removed 3 bases at V and 3 bases at J, with 8 bases between. The CDR3 DNA sequence: TGTGCCAGCAGTTTCGGGTCGTACACTGAAGCTTTCTTT. This codes for CASSFGSYTEAFF.

J is TRBJ2-7 and V is TRBV18, with 7 bases fitting TRBD1. The CDR3 totals 15 residues. Germline-derived CDR1 and CDR2 are KGHSH and LQKENI. Trimming at V came to 3 bases and at J to 0 bases, leaving 5 bases not matched to a gene. CDR3 protein: CASSPTGQISYEQYF. For the CDR3, the DNA is TGTGCCAGCTCACCGACGGGACAGATCTCCTACGAGCAGTACTTC.

The rearrangement uses TRBV4-3 and TRBJ1-2; perhaps TRBD1 as D (6 bases). Germline V gene lookup returns CDR1 LGHNA and CDR2 YSLEER. Trimming cost V 1 base and J 2 bases, with 14 bases left between them. The CDR3 covers 16 residues. CDR3 sequence (DNA): TGCGCCAGCAGCCAAGCCCCACAGGGACTAAACTATGGCTACACCTTC. This sequence encodes CASSQAPQGLNYGYTF.

The DNA of the CDR3 is TGTGCCAGCAGTGAAGCTAGGGGACTAGCGATTCTATACGAGCAGTACTTC. As protein: CASSEARGLAILYEQYF. The chain uses TRBV6-1 and TRBJ2-7, with TRBD2 identical over 10 bases. The germline V gene has CDR1 MNHNS and CDR2 SASEGT. This CDR3 has 17 residues. V was clipped by 0 bases and J by 4 bases; unmatched bases: 9.

This rearrangement joins TRBV5-1 to TRBJ2-1; 8 bases fit TRBD2. The CDR3 contains 15 residues. The trim removed 3 bases at V and 7 bases at J, leaving 9 bases unmatched. Germline CDR1 and CDR2: SGHRS and YFSETQ. Here the CDR3 DNA reads TGCGCCAGCAGCTCCAGCGGGAGCCCGGGGAATGAGCAGTTCTTC. Translation gives CASSSSGSPGNEQFF.

V usage is TRBV28 and J usage is TRBJ1-2, with TRBD1 as a possible D gene (5 bases). The V gene's germline CDR1 is MDHEN and CDR2 SYDVKM. The CDR3 is 12 residues long. Trimming took off 5 bases at V and 8 bases at J, with 12 bases between the two ends. The CDR3 nucleotides read TGTGCCAGCAGTGCCAGGGTTCTGGGCTACACCTTC. This translates into CASSARVLGYTF.

This sequence joins TRBV9 and TRBJ2-7; 14 bases are shared with TRBD2. Germline lookup yields CDR1 SGDLS and CDR2 YYNGEE. Trimming cost V 0 bases and J 6 bases; bases outside gene matches: 5. This CDR3 comprises 16 residues. CDR3 sequence reads: CASSVGNGLAGGEQYF. CDR3 nucleotide sequence: TGTGCCAGCAGCGTAGGTAACGGACTAGCGGGAGGCGAGCAGTACTTC.

CDR3 in DNA: TGTGCCAGCAGTAACCCCCCGCGACTAGCGAGCCACGAGCAGTACTTC. It specifies CASSNPPRLASHEQYF. The chain recombines TRBV28 with TRBJ2-7; TRBD2 agrees at 8 bases. Germline V gene data show CDR1 as MDHEN and CDR2 as SYDVKM. This CDR3 is built from 16 residues. V lost 5 bases and J lost 5; bases outside the gene matches: 14.

This clone has just a few counts. V gene TRBV2 combines with J gene TRBJ1-1; D remains unclear. CDR3 length: 12 residues. Germline CDR1 is SNHLY and CDR2 is FYNNEI. Trimming removed 4 bases at V and 7 bases at J, with 10 bases between. This chain's CDR3 is CASSGDTSEAFF. The CDR3 bases are TGTGCCAGCAGTGGCGACACAAGTGAAGCTTTCTTT.